This TCR beta chain was sequenced during a study of blood T cell repertoires in COVID-19 (TCRdb year 2020). Regarding the study in general: Samples from collaborators originated in the United States, Italy and Spain and spanned both the acute and convalescent phases of COVID-19. Subjects who had been exposed to COVID-19, were actively infected with it, or had recovered from it provided the deeply sampled blood TCRbeta repertoires that made up the dataset. HLA class I and class II types, where available, came from metadata supplied by the sample provider rather than from assay-based typing. The repertoires were released in a freely available public database meant as a resource for research on the immune response to SARS-CoV-2. Nearly every sample came with metadata listing a de-identified subject ID, COVID-19 status, age in years and sex. The prospective study material was composed of cDNA or gDNA derived from T cells, B-cell-depleted T cells, or PBMCs. The samples were drawn from two sources: the first 160 participants of the ongoing ImmuneRACE study, and over 950 subjects contributed by 6 global collaborators.

V loses 0 bases at its end and J loses 6 bases; junction bases beyond the gene matches: 2. CDR3 length: 15 amino acids, cysteine to phenylalanine. Just the 45-base CDR3 DNA is kept, in frame starting at base 1. Based on the germline V gene, the CDR1 and CDR2 sequences are SGHRS and YFSETQ. Each collaborating institution followed its own protocols to collect whole blood in K2EDTA tubes. For TCRbeta analysis, collaborator samples were shipped as frozen whole blood, as isolated PBMCs, or as DNA extracted from either sample type. This clone has at least ten counts. Its antigen is currently not known. Nothing much larger sits one base from this clone, and base qualities are not available. What the work shows at the level of the full study, not this receptor alone: How much clinical and demographic metadata was included differed by source and by participant, and the metadata was provided uncurated.

TCRbeta CDR3 regions were amplified from genomic DNA by means of the immunoSEQ Assay, a bias-controlled multiplex PCR. The original methods were these. Within the assay, amplification of reference gene primers was used to estimate how many nucleated cells each sample contained. To quantify the absolute abundance of each unique TCRbeta CDR3 rearrangement, sequence reads were collapsed and filtered. For each sample, productive Simpson clonality was calculated as the square root of Simpson's diversity index over productive rearrangements. TCRdb mirrors the immuneACCESS table, restricted to in-frame sequences. Some clones are absent from its copies; in checked studies, under half trace to an unresolved V gene, and the reason for the others is unknown. V and J calls and clone size are those listed in that table; D and trimming were worked out from the DNA. In this sample the table shows about 240,000 clones, approximately 80% of which occur a single time. Together, the top ten hold approximately 10% of the sample.

This chain joins TRBV5-1 to TRBJ1-3, and TRBD1 matches 11 of the central bases. Material: peripheral blood. This sequence originates from an elderly woman with acute or convalescent COVID-19. CDR3 loop: CASSLAGQGANTIYF. The DNA sequence reads TGCGCCAGCAGCTTGGCCGGACAGGGGGCAAACACCATATATTTT.